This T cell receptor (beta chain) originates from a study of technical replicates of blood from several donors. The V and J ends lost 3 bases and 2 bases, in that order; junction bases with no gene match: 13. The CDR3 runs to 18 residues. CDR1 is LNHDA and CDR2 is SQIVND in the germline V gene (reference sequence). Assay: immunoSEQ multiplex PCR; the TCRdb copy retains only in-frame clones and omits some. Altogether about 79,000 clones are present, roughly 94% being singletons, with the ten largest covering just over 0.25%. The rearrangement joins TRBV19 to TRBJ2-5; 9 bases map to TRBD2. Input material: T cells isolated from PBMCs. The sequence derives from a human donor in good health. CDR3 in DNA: TGTGCCAGTAGTATGAGCCACGCGGGGGGGCCGCGACAAGAGACCCAGTACTTC. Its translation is CASSMSHAGGPRQETQYF.